This entry is about one T cell receptor beta chain. Its target is unknown. Germline values: CDR1 LNHNV, CDR2 YYDKDF (reference sequence). V lost 1 base and J 5 bases, leaving 12 bases between the germline ends. CDR3 length: 15 residues. These data come from a study of CD8 T cells in ankylosing spondylitis. Findings and limits, study-wide: Clones linked to disease, bearing a CD8+ phenotype, were relatively rare in peripheral blood. Enrichment of disease-linked clones was reportedly significant in matched ankylosing spondylitis synovial fluid. Fewer than ten highly homologous variants made up a TCR beta motif, and this motif appeared characteristic of ankylosing spondylitis blood.

With molecular barcodes, quantitative 5'-RACE was used to make the TCR beta libraries. TCRdb fed the 5' RACE reads into MiXCR, producing one record per CDR3 protein. The sample holds 250,000 or so distinct CDR3 sequences, more than 20% seen once. Sequenced material: blood, either unsorted or a sorted T cell fraction (not recorded which). This TCR derives from a male donor with ankylosing spondylitis or in good health (not recorded which). This chain connects TRBV15 to TRBJ1-3, with D hard to call. The CDR3 reads CATSRADGQRNTIYF. CDR3 in DNA: TGTGCCACCAGCAGAGCGGATGGGCAGAGAAACACCATATATTTT.